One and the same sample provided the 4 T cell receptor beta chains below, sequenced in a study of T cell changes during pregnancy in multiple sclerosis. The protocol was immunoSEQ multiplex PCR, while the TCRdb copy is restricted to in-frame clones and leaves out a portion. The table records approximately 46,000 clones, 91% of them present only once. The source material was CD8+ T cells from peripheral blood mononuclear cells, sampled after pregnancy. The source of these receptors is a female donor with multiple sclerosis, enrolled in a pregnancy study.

For the CDR3, the DNA is TGTGCCAGCAGTTACTCTCTGGGGGGGCTCGACACTGAAGCTTTCTTT. Amino acid sequence: CASSYSLGGLDTEAFF. The J gene is TRBJ1-1, the V gene TRBV6-5, with a tentative D call TRBD1 (6 bases). The CDR3 spans 16 residues. V lost 0 bases and J 3 bases, leaving 14 bases between the germline ends. The germline CDR1 and CDR2 sequences are MNHEY and SVGAGI.

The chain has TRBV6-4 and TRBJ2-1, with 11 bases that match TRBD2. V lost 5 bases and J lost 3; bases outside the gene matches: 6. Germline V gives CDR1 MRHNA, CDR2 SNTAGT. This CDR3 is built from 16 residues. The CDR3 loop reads CASSLEGTSGYNEQFF. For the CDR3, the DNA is TGTGCCAGCAGTCTCGAAGGGACTAGCGGCTACAATGAGCAGTTCTTC.

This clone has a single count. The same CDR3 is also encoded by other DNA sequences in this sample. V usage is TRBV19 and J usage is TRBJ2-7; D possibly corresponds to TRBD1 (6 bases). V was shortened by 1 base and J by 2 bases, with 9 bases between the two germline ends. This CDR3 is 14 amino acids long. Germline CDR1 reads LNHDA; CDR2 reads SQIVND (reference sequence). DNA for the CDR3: TGTGCCAGTAGTATAGGGCAGGGGACCTACGAGCAGTACTTC. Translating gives CASSIGQGTYEQYF.

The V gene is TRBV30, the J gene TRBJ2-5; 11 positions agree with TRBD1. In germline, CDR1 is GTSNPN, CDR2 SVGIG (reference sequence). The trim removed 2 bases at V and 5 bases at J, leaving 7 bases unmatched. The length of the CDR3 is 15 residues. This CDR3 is CAWSLGTGGGETQYF. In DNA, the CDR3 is TGTGCCTGGAGTTTGGGGACAGGGGGAGGGGAGACCCAGTACTTC.